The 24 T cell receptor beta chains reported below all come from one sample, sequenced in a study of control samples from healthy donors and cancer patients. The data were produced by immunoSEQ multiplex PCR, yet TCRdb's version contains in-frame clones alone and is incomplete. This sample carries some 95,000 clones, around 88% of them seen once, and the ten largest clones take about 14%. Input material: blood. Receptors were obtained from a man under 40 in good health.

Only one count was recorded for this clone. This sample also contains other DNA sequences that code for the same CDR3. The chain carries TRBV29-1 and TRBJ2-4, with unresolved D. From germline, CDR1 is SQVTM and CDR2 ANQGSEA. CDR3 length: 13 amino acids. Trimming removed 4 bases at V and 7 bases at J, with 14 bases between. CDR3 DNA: TGCAGCGTTGGGGCGGCAGGTGGGAACATTCAGTACTTC. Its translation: CSVGAAGGNIQYF.

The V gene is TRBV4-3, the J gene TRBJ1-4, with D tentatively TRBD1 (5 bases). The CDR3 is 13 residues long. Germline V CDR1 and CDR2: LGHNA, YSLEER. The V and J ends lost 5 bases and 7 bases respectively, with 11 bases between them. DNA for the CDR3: TGCGCCAGCAGCATCCGGACAACTGAAAAACTGTTTTTT. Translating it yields CASSIRTTEKLFF.

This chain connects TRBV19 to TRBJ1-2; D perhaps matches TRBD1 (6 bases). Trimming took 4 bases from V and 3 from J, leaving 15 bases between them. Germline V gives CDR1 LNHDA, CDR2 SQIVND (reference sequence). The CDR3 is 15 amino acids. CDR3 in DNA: TGTGCCAGTAGTACCGGGGGCCGGGGGCACTATGGCTACACCTTC. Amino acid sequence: CASSTGGRGHYGYTF.

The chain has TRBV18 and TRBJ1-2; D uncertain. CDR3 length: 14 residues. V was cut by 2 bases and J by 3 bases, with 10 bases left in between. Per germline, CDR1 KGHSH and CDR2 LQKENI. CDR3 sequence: CASSPNSGYYGYTF. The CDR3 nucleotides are TGTGCCAGCTCACCAAACAGCGGATACTATGGCTACACCTTC.

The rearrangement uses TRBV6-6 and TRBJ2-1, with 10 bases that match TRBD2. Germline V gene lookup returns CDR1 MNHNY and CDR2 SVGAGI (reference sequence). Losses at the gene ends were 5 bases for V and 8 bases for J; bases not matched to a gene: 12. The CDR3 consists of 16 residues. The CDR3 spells CASSKEREGAGHEQFF. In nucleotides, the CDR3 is TGTGCCAGCAGTAAGGAGCGGGAGGGGGCGGGACATGAGCAGTTCTTC.

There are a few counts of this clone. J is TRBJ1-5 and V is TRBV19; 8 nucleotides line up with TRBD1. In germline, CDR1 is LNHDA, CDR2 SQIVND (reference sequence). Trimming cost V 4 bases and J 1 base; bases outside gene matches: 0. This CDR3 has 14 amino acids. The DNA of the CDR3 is TGTGCCAGTAGTAGGGACAGGAGCAATCAGCCCCAGCATTTT. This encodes CASSRDRSNQPQHF.

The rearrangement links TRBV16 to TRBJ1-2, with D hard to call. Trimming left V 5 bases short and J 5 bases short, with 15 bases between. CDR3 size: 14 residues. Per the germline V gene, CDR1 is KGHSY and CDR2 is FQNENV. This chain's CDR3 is CASSWGAMGYGYTF. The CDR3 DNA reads TGTGCCAGCAGCTGGGGAGCAATGGGTTATGGCTACACCTTC.

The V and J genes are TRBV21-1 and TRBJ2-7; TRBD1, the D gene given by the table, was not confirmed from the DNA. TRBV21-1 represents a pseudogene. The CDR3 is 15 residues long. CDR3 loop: CASSKGENRVDEQYF. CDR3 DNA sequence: TGTGCCAGCAGCAAAGGGGAGAACAGGGTGGACGAGCAGTACTTC.

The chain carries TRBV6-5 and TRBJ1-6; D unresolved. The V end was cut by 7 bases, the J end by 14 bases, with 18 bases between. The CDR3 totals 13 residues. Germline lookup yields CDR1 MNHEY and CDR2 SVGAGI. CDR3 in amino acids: CASTSGPQFSLHF. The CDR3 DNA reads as TGTGCCAGCACCTCGGGTCCCCAGTTTTCCCTCCACTTT.

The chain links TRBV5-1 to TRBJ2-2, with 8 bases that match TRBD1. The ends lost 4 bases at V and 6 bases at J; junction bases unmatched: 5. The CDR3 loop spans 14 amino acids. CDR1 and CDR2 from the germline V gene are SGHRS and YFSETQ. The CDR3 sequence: CASSKGQVPGELFF. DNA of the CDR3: TGCGCCAGCAGCAAGGGACAGGTCCCCGGGGAGCTGTTTTTT.

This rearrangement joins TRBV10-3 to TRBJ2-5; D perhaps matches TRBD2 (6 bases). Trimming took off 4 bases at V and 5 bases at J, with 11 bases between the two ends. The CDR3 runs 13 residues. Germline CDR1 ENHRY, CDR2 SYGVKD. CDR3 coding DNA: TGTGCCATCAGTGTGCGGGATGGGGAGACCCAGTACTTC. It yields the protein CAISVRDGETQYF.

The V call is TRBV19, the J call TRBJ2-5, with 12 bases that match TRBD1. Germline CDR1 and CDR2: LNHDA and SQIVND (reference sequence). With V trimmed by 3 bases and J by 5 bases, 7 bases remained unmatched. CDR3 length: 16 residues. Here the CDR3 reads CASSISGQGADETQYF. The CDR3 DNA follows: TGTGCCAGTAGTATCTCGGGACAGGGGGCCGATGAGACCCAGTACTTC.

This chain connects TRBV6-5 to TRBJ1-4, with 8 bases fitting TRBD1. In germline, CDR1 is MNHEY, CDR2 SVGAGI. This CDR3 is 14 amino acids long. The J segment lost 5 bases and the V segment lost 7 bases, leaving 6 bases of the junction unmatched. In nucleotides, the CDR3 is TGTGCCAGCAAGAAGGACAGGGCGAATGAAAAACTGTTTTTT. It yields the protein CASKKDRANEKLFF.

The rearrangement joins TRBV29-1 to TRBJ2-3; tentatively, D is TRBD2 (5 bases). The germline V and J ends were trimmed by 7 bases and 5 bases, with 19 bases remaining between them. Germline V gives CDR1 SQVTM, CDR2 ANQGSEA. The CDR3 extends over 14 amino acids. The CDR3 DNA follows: TGCAGCGCGCCTAATCATAATGGAGGAGATACGCAGTATTTT. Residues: CSAPNHNGGDTQYF.

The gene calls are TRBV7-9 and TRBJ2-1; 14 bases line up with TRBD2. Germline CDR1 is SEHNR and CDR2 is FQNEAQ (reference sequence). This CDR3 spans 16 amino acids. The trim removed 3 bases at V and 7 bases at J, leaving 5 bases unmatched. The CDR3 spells CASSFAWTSGRNEQFF. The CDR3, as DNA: TGTGCCAGCAGCTTTGCATGGACTAGCGGGAGGAATGAGCAGTTCTTC.

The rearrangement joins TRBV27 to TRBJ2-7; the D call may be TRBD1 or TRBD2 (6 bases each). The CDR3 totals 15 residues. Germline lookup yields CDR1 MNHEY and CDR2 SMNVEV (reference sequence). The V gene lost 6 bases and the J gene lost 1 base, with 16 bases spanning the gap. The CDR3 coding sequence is TGTGCCAGCAGGTGGGGGGCCACGAATTCCTACGAGCAGTACTTC. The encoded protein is CASRWGATNSYEQYF.

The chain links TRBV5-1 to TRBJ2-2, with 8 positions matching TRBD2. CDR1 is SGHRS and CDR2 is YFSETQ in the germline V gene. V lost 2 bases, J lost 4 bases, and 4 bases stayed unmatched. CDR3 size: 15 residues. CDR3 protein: CASSFSGTGTGELFF. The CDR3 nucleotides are TGCGCCAGCAGCTTTAGCGGGACGGGCACCGGGGAGCTGTTTTTT.

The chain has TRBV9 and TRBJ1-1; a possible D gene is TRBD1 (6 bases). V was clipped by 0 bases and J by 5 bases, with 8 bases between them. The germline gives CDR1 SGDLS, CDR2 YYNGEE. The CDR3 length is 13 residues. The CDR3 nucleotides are TGTGCCAGCAGCGTAGCTCAGGGGACTGAAGCTTTCTTT. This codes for CASSVAQGTEAFF.

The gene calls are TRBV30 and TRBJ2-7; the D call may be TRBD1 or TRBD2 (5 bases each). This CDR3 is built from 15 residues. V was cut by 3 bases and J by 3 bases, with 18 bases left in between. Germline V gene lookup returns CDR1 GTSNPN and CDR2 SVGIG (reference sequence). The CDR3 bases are TGTGCCTGGAGCGAACCCGGGGCCTTGGGCTACGAGCAGTACTTC. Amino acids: CAWSEPGALGYEQYF.

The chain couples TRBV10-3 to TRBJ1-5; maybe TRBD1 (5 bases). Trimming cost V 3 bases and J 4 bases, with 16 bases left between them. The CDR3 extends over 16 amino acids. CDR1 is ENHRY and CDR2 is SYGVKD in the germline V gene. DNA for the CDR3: TGTGCCATCAGTGAAGGTTCGGCAGGGATTAATCAGCCCCAGCATTTT. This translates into CAISEGSAGINQPQHF.

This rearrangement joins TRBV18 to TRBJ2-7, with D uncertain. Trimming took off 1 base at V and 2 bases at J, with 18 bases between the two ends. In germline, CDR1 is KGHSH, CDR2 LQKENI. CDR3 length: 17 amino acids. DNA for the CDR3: TGTGCCAGCTCACCACTGGGGTCTGCTAACCCTACCTACGAGCAGTACTTC. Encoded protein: CASSPLGSANPTYEQYF.

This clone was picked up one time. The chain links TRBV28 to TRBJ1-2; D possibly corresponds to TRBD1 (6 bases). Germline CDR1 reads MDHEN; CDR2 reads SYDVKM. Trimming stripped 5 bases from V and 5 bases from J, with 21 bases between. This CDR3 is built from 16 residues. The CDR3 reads CASSLQTDRPEYGYTF. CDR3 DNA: TGTGCCAGCAGTCTCCAAACCGACAGGCCCGAGTATGGCTACACCTTC.

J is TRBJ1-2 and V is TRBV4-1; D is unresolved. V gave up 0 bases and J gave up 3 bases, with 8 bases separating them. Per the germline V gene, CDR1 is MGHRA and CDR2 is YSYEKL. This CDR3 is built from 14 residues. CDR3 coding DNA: TGCGCCAGCAGCCAAGACAGGATAGACTATGGCTACACCTTC. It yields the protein CASSQDRIDYGYTF.

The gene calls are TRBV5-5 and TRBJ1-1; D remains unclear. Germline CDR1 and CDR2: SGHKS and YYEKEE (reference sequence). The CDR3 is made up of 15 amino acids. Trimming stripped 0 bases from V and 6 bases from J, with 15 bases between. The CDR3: CASSLVPGIQAEAFF. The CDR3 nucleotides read TGTGCCAGCAGCTTGGTTCCGGGGATCCAGGCTGAAGCTTTCTTT. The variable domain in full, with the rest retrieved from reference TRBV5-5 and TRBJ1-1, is DAGVTQSPTHLIKTRGQQVTLRCSPISGHKSVSWYQQVLGQGPQFIFQYYEKEERGRGNFPDRFSARQFPNYSSELNVNALLLGDSALYLCASSLVPGIQAEAFFGQGTRLTVV.